The 22 T cell receptor beta chains in this list originate from one sample, sequenced in a study of T cell repertoires in cytomegalovirus infection. These TCRs' antigens remain unknown. TCRdb processed the reads anew with MiXCR; each CDR3 protein has one entry. The sample records roughly 920,000 distinct CDR3 sequences, 25% to 40% being singletons. The sample in question was cultured CD8+ T cells from PBMCs, obtained from culture after CMV antigen stimulation. The receptors were sampled from a human donor in good health (CMV status not recorded). Some clones in this sample may be carry-over from other donors' samples.

Many counts were recorded for this clonotype. The chain carries TRBV4-1 and TRBJ2-7; D remains ambiguous. The germline CDR1 and CDR2 sequences are MGHRA and YSYEKL. This CDR3 comprises 14 residues. V was shortened by 0 bases and J by 3 bases, with 9 bases between the two germline ends. In DNA, the CDR3 is TGCGCCAGCAGCCAAGAAGGGAAGGGCTACGAGCAGTACTTC. Protein: CASSQEGKGYEQYF.

The genes are TRBV5-6 and TRBJ1-2, with D unresolved. The CDR3 extends over 12 amino acids. The V gene's germline CDR1 is SGHDT and CDR2 YYEEEE. Trimming pared 1 base from V and 8 bases from J, leaving 9 bases between. The CDR3: CASSLSTQGYTF. Here the CDR3 DNA reads TGTGCCAGCAGCTTGTCGACTCAGGGCTACACCTTC.

This clonotype was counted only a few times. The chain couples TRBV6-2 or TRBV6-3 to TRBJ2-7; D is undetermined. Per germline, CDR1 MNHEY and CDR2 SVGEGT. The CDR3 extends over 13 amino acids. Trimming left V 2 bases short and J 3 bases short, with 8 bases between. The CDR3 sequence: CASSYQPNYEQYV. The CDR3 nucleotides read TGTGCCAGCAGTTACCAGCCCAACTACGAGCAGTACGTC.

This chain links TRBV6-2 or TRBV6-3 with TRBJ2-1; perhaps D is TRBD1 or TRBD2 (5 bases each). This CDR3 has 11 amino acids. Trimming took 7 bases from V and 9 from J, leaving 10 bases between them. The V gene's germline CDR1 is MNHEY and CDR2 SVGEGT. CDR3: CASTFGGEQFF. The CDR3, as DNA: TGTGCCAGCACCTTTGGGGGTGAGCAGTTCTTC.

The chain recombines TRBV11-3 with TRBJ2-1; 10 bases agree with TRBD2. CDR1 and CDR2 from the germline V gene are SGHNT and YENEEA. The V segment lost 4 bases and the J segment 6 bases; nucleotides outside the gene matches: 6. The CDR3 spans 15 residues. The chain's CDR3 is CASSYPGTSVNEQFF. The CDR3 nucleotides are TGTGCCAGCAGCTACCCCGGGACTAGCGTCAATGAGCAGTTCTTC.

The sample holds a few counts of this clonotype. V is TRBV5-3 and J is TRBJ2-7, with D possibly being TRBD2 (5 bases). TRBV5-3 is labeled an ORF, and its function is uncertain. Between the trimmed V and J ends, which lost 2 bases and 5 bases, there was a span of 8 bases. This CDR3 is built from 12 residues. CDR3 residues: CARSFPGDEQYV. In DNA form, the CDR3 reads TGTGCCAGAAGCTTCCCCGGGGACGAGCAGTACGTC.

This clonotype has ten or more counts. The rearrangement joins TRBV11-3 to TRBJ2-3; TRBD1 aligns across 11 bases. CDR3 length: 20 amino acids. V gave up 5 bases and J gave up 1 base; unmatched junction bases: 17. In germline, CDR1 is SGHNT, CDR2 YENEEA. CDR3 nucleotides: TGTGCCAGCAGCGAGGGACAGGGGGAGATTTGGGGCCTGGGCACAGATACGCAGTATTTT. It specifies CASSEGQGEIWGLGTDTQYF.

In its sample, this clonotype was seen a few times. The chain has TRBV25-1 and TRBJ2-3; TRBD2 matches at 10 bases. V was clipped by 4 bases and J by 1 base; unmatched bases: 5. The CDR3 totals 16 residues. Germline CDR1 reads MGHDK; CDR2 reads SYGVNS. This CDR3 is CASSGSSGGRTDTQYF. Here the CDR3 DNA reads TGTGCCAGCAGTGGTTCTAGCGGGGGCCGCACAGATACGCAGTATTTT.

This clonotype occurred a few times. The V gene is TRBV12-3 or TRBV12-4, the J gene TRBJ2-2; 8 positions match TRBD1. Trimming at V came to 5 bases and at J to 1 base, leaving 15 bases not matched to a gene. CDR3 length: 19 residues. The CDR3 spells CASSPTLWQGAMNTGELFF. In nucleotides, the CDR3 is TGTGCCAGCAGTCCAACCCTTTGGCAGGGGGCAATGAACACCGGGGAGCTGTTTTTT.

The rearrangement links TRBV7-8 to TRBJ2-1, with D possibly being TRBD1 (6 bases). Germline V lookup: CDR1 SGHVS, CDR2 FQNEAQ. There are 13 residues in the CDR3. V lost 4 bases to trimming and J lost 8 bases, with 12 bases between them. CDR3 in amino acids: CASSSSGVDEQFF. The CDR3 region has the DNA TGTGCCAGCAGCTCCTCAGGGGTAGATGAGCAGTTCTTC.

This clonotype was seen once. This could be a read error, since a much larger clone is one nucleotide away. CDR3 amino acids: CTSSSLWRAGGVNTGELFF. The CDR3 coding sequence is TGTACCAGCAGCTCCCTGTGGCGAGCGGGGGGGGTAAACACCGGGGAGCTGTTTTTT. The chain combines TRBV7-2 with TRBJ2-2; the match to TRBD2 covers 10 bases. V lost 4 bases to trimming and J lost 2 bases; unmatched junction nucleotides: 13. Germline assignment: CDR1 SGHTA and CDR2 FQGNSA. The CDR3 covers 19 residues.

The chain combines TRBV10-3 with TRBJ2-4; D possibly matches TRBD1 or TRBD2 (5 bases each). There are 14 residues in the CDR3. Germline V gene lookup returns CDR1 ENHRY and CDR2 SYGVKD. Trimming removed 2 bases from V and 9 bases from J, with 14 bases in between. CDR3 sequence: CAISEGAGDVIQYF. The CDR3 nucleotides read TGTGCCATCAGTGAGGGGGCCGGGGACGTCATTCAGTACTTC.

This clonotype was observed a handful of times. The chain carries TRBV28 and TRBJ2-3, with 9 bases fitting TRBD2. The junction had 19 bases not matched to a gene; V was cut back by 4 bases and J by 5 bases. Germline V CDR1 and CDR2: MDHEN, SYDVKM. This CDR3 has 19 residues. In DNA form, the CDR3 reads TGTGCCAGCAGTTCCATGTCGGGGGTGAGCGGGGGGCCAGAAGATACGCAGTATTTT. Protein: CASSSMSGVSGGPEDTQYF.

The chain joins TRBV7-9 to TRBJ1-2; D is unresolved. Trimming cost V 1 base and J 4 bases, with 19 bases left between them. CDR3 length equals 17 residues. CDR1 and CDR2 (germline): SEHNR, FQNEAQ (reference sequence). The CDR3 sequence is CASSLEFRENPGYGYTF. CDR3 in DNA: TGTGCCAGCAGCTTAGAGTTCCGGGAAAACCCAGGCTATGGCTACACCTTC.

This clonotype has just a few counts. The chain joins TRBV20-1 to TRBJ2-1; 8 bases are a match to TRBD1. Germline V CDR1 and CDR2: DFQATT, SNEGSKA (reference sequence). V lost 0 bases to trimming and J lost 3 bases; unmatched junction nucleotides: 16. This CDR3 has 19 amino acids. Here the CDR3 reads CSARDIGLQPGQVYNEQFF. The CDR3, as DNA: TGCAGTGCTAGAGATATCGGACTCCAGCCGGGACAGGTCTACAATGAGCAGTTCTTC.

The chain carries TRBV19 and TRBJ1-1; TRBD1 agrees at 10 bases. J was trimmed by 0 bases and V by 4 bases; bases with no gene match: 8. The V gene's germline CDR1 is LNHDA and CDR2 SQIVND (reference sequence). CDR3 size: 17 residues. The chain's CDR3 is CASSRQGATLLNTEAFF. CDR3 nucleotides: TGTGCCAGTAGTAGACAGGGGGCGACTTTATTGAACACTGAAGCTTTCTTT.

This clonotype was picked up a small number of times. The chain has TRBV27 and TRBJ2-1, with 11 nucleotides matching TRBD2. The CDR3 contains 20 residues. Trimming cost V 1 base and J 1 base; bases outside gene matches: 12. Per the germline V gene, CDR1 is MNHEY and CDR2 is SMNVEV (reference sequence). The CDR3 DNA reads as TGTGCCAGCAGTTTATTCATAGCGGGGGGGGGGATTCAGTCCTACAATGAGCAGTTCTTC. Its protein is CASSLFIAGGGIQSYNEQFF.

This clonotype has at least ten counts. The chain recombines TRBV7-8 with TRBJ2-7; possibly TRBD1 or TRBD2 for D (5 bases each). The ends were cut back, 5 bases at V and 2 bases at J, with 10 bases in the middle. This CDR3 region has 13 residues. Germline assignment: CDR1 SGHVS and CDR2 FQNEAQ. CDR3 region: CASSPRDPYEQYV. The CDR3 bases are TGTGCCAGCAGCCCCCGGGACCCCTACGAGCAGTACGTC.

The chain carries TRBV4-2 and TRBJ2-5, with D maybe TRBD1 (6 bases). Trimming cost V 1 base and J 2 bases, with 20 bases left between them. CDR1 is LGHNA and CDR2 is YNFKEQ in the germline V gene. CDR3 length equals 18 residues. CDR3 DNA sequence: TGTGCCAGCAGCCAAGGGAATCCTACCGGGACAATTCAAGAGACCCAGTACTTC. This sequence encodes CASSQGNPTGTIQETQYF.

This rearrangement joins TRBV20-1 to TRBJ1-1, with unresolved D. This CDR3 contains 11 residues. Between the trimmed V and J ends, which lost 8 bases and 4 bases, there was a span of 11 bases. Looked up from germline, CDR1 is DFQATT and CDR2 is SNEGSKA (reference sequence). The CDR3 bases are TGCAGTAGGAGTCGGGTCACTGAAGCTTTCTTT. Its translation: CSRSRVTEAFF.

The table lists this clonotype with a few counts. This chain connects TRBV10-3 to TRBJ2-1, with 9 bases fitting TRBD2. The CDR3 length is 15 residues. Germline trimming cut 3 bases from V and 5 bases from J; bases unmatched to any gene: 5. Germline CDR1 ENHRY, CDR2 SYGVKD. CDR3 sequence reads: CAISEETSGNNEQFF. The DNA of the CDR3 is TGTGCCATCAGTGAAGAGACTAGCGGAAACAATGAGCAGTTCTTC.

The chain carries TRBV11-1 and TRBJ2-5; 9 nucleotides match TRBD1. This CDR3 has 14 residues. J gave up 5 bases and V 2 bases, and 3 bases lay outside the gene matches. Germline lookup yields CDR1 SGHAT and CDR2 FQDESV (reference sequence). CDR3 loop: CASSLPQGAETQYF. The CDR3 coding sequence is TGTGCCAGCAGCTTACCACAGGGGGCTGAGACCCAGTACTTC.